Described below is a single TCR beta chain sequence and its context. The data belong to a study of blood T cell repertoires in COVID-19. Overall study: Two negative PCRs, clearance, or symptom resolution characterized the recovered Cohort 3 donors.

Authors' data handling: Reference gene primer amplification gave estimated nucleated cell counts. Profiled with immunoSEQ multiplex PCR; TCRdb holds only in-frame clones, not every one. That table supplies the V and J calls and clone size; D and trimming were determined from the DNA. The table has 350,000 to 400,000 clones, around 87% seen once. The age range of participants was about 18 to 90 years, with residence in 20 to 25 US areas. Each participant's cohort was designated according to participant-reported clinical history. The CDR3 totals 19 residues. Germline CDR1 reads SNHLY; CDR2 reads FYNNEI. The V and J ends lost 0 bases and 1 base, in that order; junction bases with no gene match: 12.

The sample was PBMCs or T cells enriched from blood (not recorded which). V is TRBV2 and J is TRBJ1-3, with 7 bases lining up with TRBD1. This clonotype was sampled from a man aged 35 to 55 in a cohort exposed to, infected with or recovered from COVID-19 (not recorded which). The CDR3 coding sequence is TGTGCCAGCAGTGAAGCGCTCCTTTACAGGGGTAGATCTGGAAACACCATATATTTT. Its protein product is CASSEALLYRGRSGNTIYF.